These 14 T cell receptor beta chains share one sample of origin, sequenced in a study of Graves' ophthalmopathy and Graves' hyperthyroidism. Amplification of TCR beta CDR3 regions used RNA transcripts. HTBI primers served in a first-round RT-PCR, which a second-round multiplex PCR followed. TCRdb fed the multiplex PCR reads into MiXCR, producing one record per CDR3 protein. The sample has around 1.1 million distinct CDR3 sequences; about two fifths are singletons. The sequencing input was peripheral blood or thyroid tissue (not recorded which). Every receptor here comes from an adult man with Graves' hyperthyroidism.

The rearrangement joins TRBV25-1 to TRBJ2-5, with D hard to call. Germline V CDR1 and CDR2: MGHDK, SYGVNS. This CDR3 spans 10 amino acids. V dropped 8 bases and J dropped 7 bases, with 8 bases sitting between them. CDR3 sequence (DNA): TGTGCCAGCGTCGTGGGGACCCAGTACTTC. It translates to CASVVGTQYF.

There are many counts of this clonotype. This chain connects TRBV5-1 to TRBJ1-1; D is possibly TRBD1 (6 bases). CDR1 and CDR2 (germline): SGHRS, YFSETQ. V lost 4 bases and J lost 9, with 10 bases in between. This CDR3 has 11 residues. The CDR3 DNA reads TGCGCCAGCAGCACGGGACATCAAGCTTTCTTT. This gives the protein CASSTGHQAFF.

The sample holds many counts of this clonotype. The rearrangement uses TRBV15 and TRBJ2-2; TRBD1 aligns across 9 bases. The CDR3 is 17 residues long. Germline V CDR1 and CDR2: LNHNV, YYDKDF (reference sequence). The V segment lost 4 bases and the J segment 5 bases; nucleotides outside the gene matches: 11. CDR3 in DNA: TGTGCCACCAGCAATCTCCTCAACAGGGGGCGGACCGGGGAGCTGTTTTTT. Its protein product is CATSNLLNRGRTGELFF.

In this sample, this clonotype turned up many times. This sequence joins TRBV5-1 and TRBJ2-5, with D possibly matching TRBD1 (6 bases). Between the trimmed V and J ends, which lost 1 base and 5 bases, there was a span of 12 bases. This CDR3 region has 14 residues. CDR1 and CDR2 from the germline V gene are SGHRS and YFSETQ. CDR3 nucleotides: TGCGCCAGCAGCTTGCCAGGGGCCGAGGAGACCCAGTACTTC. It is translated as CASSLPGAEETQYF.

The J gene is TRBJ2-7, the V gene TRBV7-4, with D perhaps matching TRBD1 (6 bases). V lost 3 bases, J lost 0 bases, and 21 bases lay in between. The CDR3 is 18 residues long. The germline CDR1 and CDR2 sequences are SGHVT and SQSDAQ. Here the CDR3 reads CASSLEGGHRITSYEQYF. CDR3 DNA sequence: TGTGCCAGCAGCTTGGAAGGGGGACATCGAATTACCTCCTACGAGCAGTACTTC.

This clonotype was seen at least ten times. The chain employs TRBV5-1 and TRBJ2-2; D remains unclear. The V gene's germline CDR1 is SGHRS and CDR2 YFSETQ. Trimming stripped 4 bases from V and 3 bases from J, with 13 bases between. CDR3 size: 15 residues. The CDR3 protein is CASSRQADYTGELFF. The CDR3 nucleotides are TGCGCCAGCAGCCGGCAGGCTGACTACACCGGGGAGCTGTTTTTT.

The V call is TRBV15, the J call TRBJ2-3; 9 bases align to TRBD1. V shed 5 bases and J 4 bases; nucleotides not matched to a gene: 13. The CDR3 totals 17 residues. Germline V lookup: CDR1 LNHNV, CDR2 YYDKDF (reference sequence). In DNA, the CDR3 is TGTGCCACCAGCGGCCGGGACAGGGTGCGGCTGGCAGATACGCAGTATTTT. The encoded protein is CATSGRDRVRLADTQYF.

This clonotype was found many times. V usage is TRBV7-9 and J usage is TRBJ2-7; 7 positions match TRBD1. V lost 7 bases, J lost 0 bases, and 12 bases stayed unmatched. The CDR3 extends over 16 amino acids. CDR1 and CDR2 from the germline V gene are SEHNR and FQNEAQ (reference sequence). For the CDR3, the DNA is TGTGCCAGCACCCAAGGGGGCCCGCGGGCCTCCTACGAGCAGTACTTC. This gives the protein CASTQGGPRASYEQYF.

This chain links TRBV29-1 with TRBJ2-7, with D perhaps matching TRBD1 (6 bases). The CDR3 is 12 residues long. The V gene lost 5 bases and the J gene lost 3 bases, with 11 bases spanning the gap. Germline-derived CDR1 and CDR2 are SQVTM and ANQGSEA. CDR3 sequence (DNA): TGCAGCGTTACTCCAGGGGACTACGAGCAGTACTTC. It is translated as CSVTPGDYEQYF.

The table lists this clonotype with many counts. This chain uses TRBV7-2 with TRBJ2-5; 10 nucleotides line up with TRBD2. CDR1 is SGHTA, CDR2 FQGNSA, per germline. V shed 5 bases, J shed 2 bases, and the junction held 2 bases outside the gene matches. CDR3 length: 14 amino acids. CDR3 region: CASSKAGGQETQYF. The DNA for the CDR3 is TGTGCCAGCAGCAAAGCGGGGGGGCAAGAGACCCAGTACTTC.

The J gene is TRBJ2-2, the V gene TRBV10-2; the D call may be TRBD1 or TRBD2 (5 bases each). V gave up 2 bases and J gave up 1 base, with 17 bases separating them. This CDR3 is 18 amino acids long. CDR1 and CDR2 from the germline V gene are WSHSY and SAAADI. CDR3 residues: CASSEGHRGAMNTGELFF. The CDR3 bases are TGCGCCAGCAGTGAGGGCCATAGGGGAGCCATGAACACCGGGGAGCTGTTTTTT.

J is TRBJ2-5 and V is TRBV20-1; 7 nucleotides align to TRBD2. The V and J ends lost 3 bases and 5 bases, in that order; junction bases with no gene match: 6. This CDR3 is 13 amino acids long. The germline V gene encodes CDR1 DFQATT and CDR2 SNEGSKA (reference sequence). The CDR3 DNA follows: TGCAGTGCTAGCTACCGGGACTATGAGACCCAGTACTTC. Translated, it gives CSASYRDYETQYF.

This clonotype has only a few counts. Here the CDR3 omits its conserved ending phenylalanine or tryptophan, so a read error is the likely source. The DNA is omitted, as the CDR3 cannot be located on it reliably, and the CDR3 follows TCRdb's listing. The rearrangement joins TRBV29-1 to TRBJ1-1; the D segment call TRBD1 is taken from the table without a DNA check. Per the germline V gene, CDR1 is SQVTM and CDR2 is ANQGSEA. The CDR3 is 9 residues long, ends included. The CDR3 loop is CSVENGGVY.

Concerning this clonotype itself: The final CDR3 position lacks the conserved phenylalanine or tryptophan, pointing to a likely read error. The gene calls are TRBV9 and TRBJ1-2; unclear D gene. Germline V lookup: CDR1 SGDLS, CDR2 YYNGEE. The CDR3 runs 13 residues. V lost 5 bases and J 4 bases, leaving 12 bases between the germline ends. Written as DNA, the CDR3 is TGTGCCAGCAGTCCCGGGCTATTCTATGGCTACACCCTC. Its protein product is CASSPGLFYGYTL.